Shown below are 11 T cell receptor beta chains from a single sample sequenced in a study of regulatory T cells in long-lasting Graves disease. Assembly of TCR beta libraries relied on iRepertoire HTBI primers together with Arm-PCR of CDR3 regions. TCRdb re-called the multiplex PCR reads with MiXCR, one entry per CDR3 protein. The sample comprises roughly 560,000 distinct CDR3 sequences, around 13% of which are singletons, and roughly 8.2% rests with the top ten. Specified time point: newly diagnosed GD, antithyroid drugs for less than 3 months. The TCR library was prepared using RNA isolated from PBMCs. The same specimen was also included in a second study, on T cells in Graves' hyperthyroidism and ophthalmopathy.

The sequenced sample was peripheral blood mononuclear cells (PBMCs), obtained at new diagnosis, from a patient treated with antithyroid drugs. These TCRs come from a woman in her 30s with Graves disease.

This clonotype was counted many times. V gene TRBV12-3 or TRBV12-4 combines with J gene TRBJ1-2; a weak D match, TRBD1 (5 bases). This CDR3 has 12 residues. Trimming pared 5 bases from V and 4 bases from J, leaving 8 bases between. The CDR3 spells CASSRDAYGYTF. The DNA of the CDR3 is TGTGCCAGCAGTCGGGACGCCTATGGCTACACCTTC.

The CDR3: CASSLTGDTYEKLFF. Here the CDR3 DNA reads TGTGCCAGCAGCCTAACGGGCGACACTTATGAAAAACTGTTTTTT. The chain joins TRBV7-9 to TRBJ1-4; D is uncertain. CDR1 is SEHNR, CDR2 FQNEAQ, per germline (reference sequence). CDR3 length: 15 residues. V was cut by 5 bases and J by 6 bases, with 16 bases left in between.

In its sample, this clonotype was seen many times. The chain carries TRBV6-1 and TRBJ1-5; D ambiguous. There are 14 residues in the CDR3. Germline V gene sequence: CDR1 MNHNS, CDR2 SASEGT. The V end lost 3 bases, the J end lost 11 bases, and 17 bases lay between the germline ends. The CDR3 DNA follows: TGTGCCAGCAGTGACGTGGGCCTCCGCCATGCCCAGCATTTT. It specifies CASSDVGLRHAQHF.

CDR3 DNA: TGTGCCAGCAGCCCCCGGGGACAGATAATAAACCGAGATACGCAGTATTTT. This encodes CASSPRGQIINRDTQYF. The chain is built from TRBV7-3 and TRBJ2-3, with TRBD1 identical over 7 bases. Germline CDR1 reads SGHTA; CDR2 reads FQGTGA. The CDR3 runs 17 residues. J was trimmed by 5 bases and V by 5 bases; bases with no gene match: 16.

This sequence joins TRBV6-4 and TRBJ2-3; 7 bases agree with TRBD2. Germline CDR1 and CDR2: MRHNA and SNTAGT. This CDR3 has 14 residues. The ends lost 5 bases at V and 5 bases at J; junction bases unmatched: 7. The CDR3 region has the DNA TGTGCCAGCAGTAGTTCGGGAGGTTTAGATACGCAGTATTTT. Its protein product is CASSSSGGLDTQYF.

This sequence joins TRBV24-1 and TRBJ2-1; 7 positions match TRBD2. CDR1 and CDR2 from the germline V gene are KGHDR and SFDVKD. Trimming cost V 2 bases and J 7 bases; bases outside gene matches: 4. The CDR3 extends over 14 amino acids. CDR3 DNA: TGTGCCACCAGTGATTGGGACTACCCGAATGAGCAGTTCTTC. The encoded protein is CATSDWDYPNEQFF.

This clonotype came up many times. The chain links TRBV27 to TRBJ1-2, with no clear D. The V and J ends lost 8 bases and 0 bases respectively, with 13 bases between them. The germline V gene encodes CDR1 MNHEY and CDR2 SMNVEV (reference sequence). The CDR3 sequence is 14 residues long. The CDR3 loop reads CASSPPGANYGYTF. Written as DNA, the CDR3 is TGTGCCAGCTCCCCGCCCGGGGCTAACTATGGCTACACCTTC.

In its sample, this clonotype was seen many times. This chain links TRBV2 with TRBJ2-1; TRBD2 agrees at 10 bases. The V and J ends lost 7 bases and 1 base, in that order; junction bases with no gene match: 4. The CDR3 is 15 residues long. CDR1 and CDR2 (germline): SNHLY, FYNNEI. The CDR3 reads CASTTLAGSYNEQFF. Here the CDR3 DNA reads TGTGCCAGCACCACACTAGCGGGATCCTACAATGAGCAGTTCTTC.

At least ten counts were recorded for this clonotype. For the CDR3, the DNA is TGTGCCAGCAGCTTAGGGTACAGGATGGGGACTAGCGGCTACGAGCAGTACTTC. Residues: CASSLGYRMGTSGYEQYF. The rearrangement links TRBV11-2 to TRBJ2-7; TRBD2 matches at 11 bases. The junction had 11 bases not matched to a gene; V was cut back by 1 base and J by 3 bases. CDR1 is SGHAT, CDR2 FQNNGV, per germline. The CDR3 extends over 18 amino acids.

This chain uses TRBV4-1 with TRBJ2-2; D might be TRBD1 (5 bases). This CDR3 contains 17 residues. Between the trimmed V and J ends, which lost 2 bases and 6 bases, there was a span of 19 bases. Germline V CDR1 and CDR2: MGHRA, YSYEKL. For the CDR3, the DNA is TGCGCCAGCAGCCAAAGTATGGGGCTAGGCTCCGCCGGGGAGCTGTTTTTT. This gives the protein CASSQSMGLGSAGELFF.

This clonotype was found a few times. The chain joins TRBV4-2 to TRBJ1-2; 8 positions agree with TRBD1. This CDR3 has 15 amino acids. Germline CDR1 and CDR2: LGHNA and YNFKEQ. Losses at the gene ends were 1 base for V and 0 bases for J; bases not matched to a gene: 1. CDR3 DNA: TGTGCCAGCAGCCAAGTACAGGGGGCTAACTATGGCTACACCTTC. As protein: CASSQVQGANYGYTF.